This TCR beta chain was sequenced during a study of beta chain features in type 1 diabetes. This clone was recorded many times. What it recognizes is unknown. Study-wide results and caveats: VDJ junctions from type 1 diabetes patients carried fewer insertions and larger deletions.

TCRB transcripts that were expressed got sequenced, as all of the isolated RNA had been reverse transcribed. Produced via immunoSEQ multiplex PCR; TCRdb's table is partial and in-frame only. The sample includes about 220,000 clones, about a tenth of them seen just once. This CDR3 region has 13 residues. V was clipped by 0 bases and J by 4 bases, with 7 bases between them. The germline V gene encodes CDR1 SGHNT and CDR2 YYREEE (reference sequence). The V gene is TRBV5-4, the J gene TRBJ1-2; D is undetermined. Material: central memory CD4+ T cells from blood. The sequence came from a man between 18 and 35 years old in good health. In nucleotides, the CDR3 is TGTGCCAGCAGCTTGGGCGGGAGCTATGGCTACACCTTC. This encodes CASSLGGSYGYTF.